What follows is one T cell receptor beta chain and its context. Its target is not known. MiXCR, run by TCRdb on the 5' RACE reads, gives a single entry per CDR3 protein. The sample consists of about 750,000 distinct CDR3 sequences, over 15% of them appearing once. This CDR3 is 14 amino acids long. Per the germline V gene, CDR1 is SGHTA and CDR2 is FQGNSA. V lost 0 bases and J 6 bases, leaving 9 bases between the germline ends. This specimen belongs to a study of CD8 T cells in ankylosing spondylitis. Study-level points and caveats: What seemed typical of ankylosing spondylitis blood was a TCR beta motif built from several highly homologous variants.

Input material: blood, either unsorted or a sorted T cell fraction (not recorded which). J is TRBJ2-1 and V is TRBV7-2; D gene ambiguous. This sequence was found in a male donor with ankylosing spondylitis. The CDR3 sequence: CASSLAAGPNEQFF. Here the CDR3 DNA reads TGTGCCAGCAGCTTAGCGGCCGGTCCCAATGAGCAGTTCTTC.